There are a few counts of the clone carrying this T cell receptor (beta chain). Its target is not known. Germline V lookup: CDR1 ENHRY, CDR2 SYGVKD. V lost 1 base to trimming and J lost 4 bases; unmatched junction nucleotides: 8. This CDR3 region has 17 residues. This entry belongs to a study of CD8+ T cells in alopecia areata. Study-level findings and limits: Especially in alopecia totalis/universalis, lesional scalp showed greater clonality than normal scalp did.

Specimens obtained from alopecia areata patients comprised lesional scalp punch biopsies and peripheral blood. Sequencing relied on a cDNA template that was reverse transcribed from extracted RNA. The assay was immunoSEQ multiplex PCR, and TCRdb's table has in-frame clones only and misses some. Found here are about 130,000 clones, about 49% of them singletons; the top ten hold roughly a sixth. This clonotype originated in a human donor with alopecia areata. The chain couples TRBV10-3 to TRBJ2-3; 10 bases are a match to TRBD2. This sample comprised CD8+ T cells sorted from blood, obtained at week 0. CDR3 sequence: CAISEYEASGGPDTQYF. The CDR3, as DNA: TGTGCCATCAGTGAGTACGAGGCTAGCGGGGGACCAGATACGCAGTATTTT.